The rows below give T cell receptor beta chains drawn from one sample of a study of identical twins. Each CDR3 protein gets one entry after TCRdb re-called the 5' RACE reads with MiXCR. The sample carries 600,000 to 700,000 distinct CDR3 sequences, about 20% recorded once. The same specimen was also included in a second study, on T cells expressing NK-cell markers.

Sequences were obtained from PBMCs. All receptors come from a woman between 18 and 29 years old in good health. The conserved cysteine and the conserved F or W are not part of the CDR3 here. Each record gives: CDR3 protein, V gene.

ASSPRTGVNYGYT | TRBV7-9
SVGQQATAGELF | TRBV29-1
ASAPGLPFSEQF | TRBV5-5
ASSAQLAGAEDTQY | TRBV4-3
ASSNYDGKDEQF | TRBV19
ASIGNTNQPQH | TRBV6-6
ASSQDAPARSTDTQY | TRBV4-3
SVGRAASETQY | TRBV29-1
ASSSSTSGSTVR | TRBV11-2
ASSTGLAGPREQF | TRBV9
ASSLVWGGVSYEQY | TRBV7-2
ASSLDAGPYNEQF | TRBV7-2
ASSLSMLVPNEKLF | TRBV27
AGRSNTGELF | TRBV4-2
ASSGLGYGYT | TRBV9
ATSKAGQDGTQY | TRBV10-3
SARDQLGQEI | TRBV20-1
ASSRETGGPYEQY | TRBV7-6
ASSDTRSTDTQY | TRBV27
SVAGGLAGGPGLNEQF | TRBV29-1
ASSPQTSGINIQY | TRBV5-1
ASSQDGAFEQY | TRBV6-1
ASSEVAGGFRETQY | TRBV9
ASTPGVAKSSYNEQF | TRBV27
SVPSGVRETQY | TRBV29-1
ASSLGGTSSNEQF | TRBV12-3/TRBV12-4
SASRTGVDTQY | TRBV20-1
SAHGTNTYNEQF | TRBV20-1
TCSLGKTSGSSYNEQF | TRBV12-3/TRBV12-4
SVKDRAHEQY | TRBV20-1
ATSKWSGEQY | TRBV15
ASSYDRSTEAF | TRBV9
SARDAIVANEQF | TRBV20-1
ASSYDRGYGYT | TRBV6-6
ASSIGGGAYNEQF | TRBV11-2
ASTHPTASYEQY | TRBV11-2
ASSPGLADEQF | TRBV7-2
ASSLPGASDVNEQF | TRBV2
SASRTTDTQY | TRBV20-1
SAQGGLDGYGYT | TRBV29-1
ASSEYRTDTQY | TRBV2
ASGPPGGGQPQH | TRBV12-5
SVESPLAGSSYEQY | TRBV29-1
ASSPPTDTQY | TRBV6-2/TRBV6-3
ASTSGREETQY | TRBV6-1
ASSDWTGDTEAF | TRBV11-3
ASSSPGLGTYEQY | TRBV6-5
SASGQGLDGYT | TRBV29-1
ASSSGPKTSTNEQF | TRBV5-1
ASSQDPYGYT | TRBV4-2
SAPGGTFRSPYNEQF | TRBV29-1
ASRRALAGAHEQF | TRBV7-9
SARDVGAGYT | TRBV20-1
ASSPEARSGNTIY | TRBV7-2